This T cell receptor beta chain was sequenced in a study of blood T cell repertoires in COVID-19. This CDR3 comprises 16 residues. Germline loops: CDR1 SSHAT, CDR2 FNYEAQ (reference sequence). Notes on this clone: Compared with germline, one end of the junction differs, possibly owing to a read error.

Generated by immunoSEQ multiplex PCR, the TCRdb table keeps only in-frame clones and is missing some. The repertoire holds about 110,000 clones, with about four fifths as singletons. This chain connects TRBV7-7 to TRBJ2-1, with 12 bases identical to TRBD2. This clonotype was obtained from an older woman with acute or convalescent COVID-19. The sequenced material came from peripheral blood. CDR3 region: CASSPYPGLAGNEQFF. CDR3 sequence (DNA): TGTGCTAGCAGCCCCTATCCGGGACTAGCGGGCAATGAGCAGTTCTTC. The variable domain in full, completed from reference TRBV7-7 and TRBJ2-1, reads GAGVSQSPRYKVTKRGQDVTLRCDPISSHATLYWYQQALGQGPEFLTYFNYEAQPDKSGLPSDRFSAERPEGSISTLTIQRTEQRDSAMYRCASSPYPGLAGNEQFFGPGTRLTVL.